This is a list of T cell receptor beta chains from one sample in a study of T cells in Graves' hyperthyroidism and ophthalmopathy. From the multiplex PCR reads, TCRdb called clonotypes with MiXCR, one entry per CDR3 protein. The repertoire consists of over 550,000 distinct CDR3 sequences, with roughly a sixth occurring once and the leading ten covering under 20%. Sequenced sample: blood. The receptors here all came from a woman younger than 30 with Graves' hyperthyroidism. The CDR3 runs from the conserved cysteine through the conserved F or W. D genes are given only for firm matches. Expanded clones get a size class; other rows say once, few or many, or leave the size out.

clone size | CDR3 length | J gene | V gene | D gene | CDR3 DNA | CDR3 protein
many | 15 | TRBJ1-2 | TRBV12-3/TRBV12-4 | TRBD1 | TGTGCCAGCAGTCCATCAGGGGGCTCCCTATGGGGCTACACCTTC | CASSPSGGSLWGYTF
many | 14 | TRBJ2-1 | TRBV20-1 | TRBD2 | TGCAGTGCTAGCCTAGCGGGGCTTTACAATGAGCAGTTCTTC | CSASLAGLYNEQFF
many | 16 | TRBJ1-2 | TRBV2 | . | TGTGCCAGCGGAAAGAGGCAGTGGGGGCGGATCGACGGCTACACCTTC | CASGKRQWGRIDGYTF
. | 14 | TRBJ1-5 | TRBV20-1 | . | TGCAGTGCTAGTGTGGGAAATAGCAATCAGCCCCAGCATTTT | CSASVGNSNQPQHF
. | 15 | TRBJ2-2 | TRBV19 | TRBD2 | TGTGCCAGCCGACCTAGCGGAGCGAACACCGGGGAGCTGTTTTTT | CASRPSGANTGELFF
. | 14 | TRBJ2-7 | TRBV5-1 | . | TGCGCCAGCAGCTTAGGCGGGATTACCTACGAGCCGTACTTC | CASSLGGITYEPYF
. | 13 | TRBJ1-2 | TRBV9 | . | TGTGCCAGCAGCAGTACCCCCTTCTATGGCTACACCTTC | CASSSTPFYGYTF
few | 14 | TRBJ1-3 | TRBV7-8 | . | TGTGCCAGCAGCCTTCCGGGACCCCGAAACACCATATATTTT | CASSLPGPRNTIYF
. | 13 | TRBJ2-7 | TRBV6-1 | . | TGTGCCACCCCGGGGAGCGCTGGGGACGAGCAGTACTTC | CATPGSAGDEQYF
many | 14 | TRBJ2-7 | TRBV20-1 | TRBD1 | TGCAGTGCGGCCGGGACAGGGACCCTCTACGAGCAGTACTTC | CSAAGTGTLYEQYF
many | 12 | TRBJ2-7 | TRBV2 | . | TGTGCCAGCCTGGGACCCCACTACGAGCAGTACTTC | CASLGPHYEQYF
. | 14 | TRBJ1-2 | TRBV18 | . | TGTGCCAGCTCGGACCAACTGTCGCGTTATGGCTACACCTTC | CASSDQLSRYGYTF
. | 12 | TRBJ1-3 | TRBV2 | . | TGTGCCAGCAGTGTGGTCGGGGACACCATATATTTT | CASSVVGDTIYF
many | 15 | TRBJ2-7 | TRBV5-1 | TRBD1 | TGCGCCAGCAGCTTGACCGGGACAGGGCCCTACGAGCAGTACTTC | CASSLTGTGPYEQYF
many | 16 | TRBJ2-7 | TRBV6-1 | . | TGTGCCACAGTCCAATCCCCCGACAGAACCTCCTACGAGCAGTACTTC | CATVQSPDRTSYEQYF
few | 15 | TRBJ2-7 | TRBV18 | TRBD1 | TGTGCCAGCTCACCAGGCGGGACAGGAGCCTACGAGCAGTACTTC | CASSPGGTGAYEQYF
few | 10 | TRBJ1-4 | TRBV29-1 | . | TGCAGCGTTAAGGGTGAAAAACTGTTTTTT | CSVKGEKLFF
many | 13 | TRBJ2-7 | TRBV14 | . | TGTGCCAGCAGCCAGGCCCGGATCGGCGAGCAGTACTTC | CASSQARIGEQYF
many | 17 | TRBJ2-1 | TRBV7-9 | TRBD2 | TGTGCCAGCAGCTTAGGATCTCTAGCGGGAGTGGTCAATGAGCAGTTCTTC | CASSLGSLAGVVNEQFF
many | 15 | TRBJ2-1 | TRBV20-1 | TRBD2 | TGCAGTGCTACACGACCGGGACTAGGTGCCCGTGAGCAGTTCTTC | CSATRPGLGAREQFF
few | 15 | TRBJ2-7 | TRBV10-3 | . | TGTGCCATCAGTGAGTCGAGCCCGCTCTCCTACGAGCAGTACTTC | CAISESSPLSYEQYF
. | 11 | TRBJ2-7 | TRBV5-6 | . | TGTGCCAGCAGCTACATCTACGAGCAGTACTTC | CASSYIYEQYF
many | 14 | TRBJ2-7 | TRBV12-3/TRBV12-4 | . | TGTGCCAGCAGTCTAAGTCAACCCTCCTACGAGCAGTACTTC | CASSLSQPSYEQYF
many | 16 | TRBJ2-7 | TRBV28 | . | TGTGCCAGCAGTTTACCCTCCAGGGTTACATTCTACGAGCAGTACTTC | CASSLPSRVTFYEQYF
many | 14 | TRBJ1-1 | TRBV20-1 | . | TGCAGTGCTAGATCCGGGACGAGAAACACTGAAGCTTTCTTT | CSARSGTRNTEAFF
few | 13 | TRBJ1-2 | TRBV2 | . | TGTGCCAGCAGTGATTGGAAGGTCTATGGCTACACCTTC | CASSDWKVYGYTF
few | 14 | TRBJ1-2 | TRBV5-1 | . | TGCGCCAGCAGCTTGGAGGGCAAGGACTATGGCTACACCTTC | CASSLEGKDYGYTF
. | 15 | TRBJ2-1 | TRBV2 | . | TGTGCCATTCTGGGACCCGGAGGCTCCTACAGTGAGCAGTTCTTC | CAILGPGGSYSEQFF
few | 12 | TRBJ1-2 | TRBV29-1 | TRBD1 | TGCAGCGTTTCGGAGGGGGCCTTAGGCTACACCTTC | CSVSEGALGYTF
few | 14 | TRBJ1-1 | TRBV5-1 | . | TGCGCCAGCAACGTGGGCAGTATGAACACTGAAGCTTTCTTT | CASNVGSMNTEAFF
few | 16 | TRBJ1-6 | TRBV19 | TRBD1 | TGTGCGAAGATCCGAATCCGGGACAGCCTAAATTCACCCCTCCACTTT | CAKIRIRDSLNSPLHF
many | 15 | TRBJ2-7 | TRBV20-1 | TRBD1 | TGCAGTGCTAGGCCTGATCGACAGGGGTCCTACGAGCAGTACTTC | CSARPDRQGSYEQYF
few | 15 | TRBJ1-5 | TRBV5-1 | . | TGCGCCAGCAGCTCCATAGGGGGACGAAATCAGCCCCAGCATTTT | CASSSIGGRNQPQHF
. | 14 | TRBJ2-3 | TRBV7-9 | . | TGTGCCAGCAAGCGGATCTCTAGCACAGATACGCAGTATTTT | CASKRISSTDTQYF
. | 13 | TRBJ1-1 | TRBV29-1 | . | TGCAGCGTTGATGGGGACTTGAACACTGAAGCTTTCTTT | CSVDGDLNTEAFF
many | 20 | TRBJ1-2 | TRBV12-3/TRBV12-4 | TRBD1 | TGTGCCAGCAGTTCCGTTACCTCGTCGAACAGGGGAGATGTGAGAGGTGGCTACACCTTC | CASSSVTSSNRGDVRGGYTF
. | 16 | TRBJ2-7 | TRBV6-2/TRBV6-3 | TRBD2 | TGTGCCAGCAGTTACAGCGAGGCTAGCGGGGTCTACGAGCAGTACTTC | CASSYSEASGVYEQYF
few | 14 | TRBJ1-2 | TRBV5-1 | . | TGCGCCAGCAGCTTGCGGGGAGCTAACTATGGCTACACCTTC | CASSLRGANYGYTF
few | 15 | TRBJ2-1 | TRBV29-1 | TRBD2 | TGCAGCGTCCTGGGGGGGGAGATCCCTTCCAATGAGCAGTTCTTC | CSVLGGEIPSNEQFF
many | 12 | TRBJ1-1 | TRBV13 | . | TGTGCCAGCAGCTTAGGACTCTATGAAGCTTTCTTT | CASSLGLYEAFF
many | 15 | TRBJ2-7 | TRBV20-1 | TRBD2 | TGCAGTGCTACCGAGGGACTAGCGGGGCTATACGAGCAGTACTTC | CSATEGLAGLYEQYF
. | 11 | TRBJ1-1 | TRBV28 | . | TGTGCCAGCAGTCAAGGGGCTAGAGCTTTCTTT | CASSQGARAFF
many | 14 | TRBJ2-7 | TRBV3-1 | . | TGTGCCAGCAGCCGAAGGCAGGTCGCCTACGAGCAGTACTTC | CASSRRQVAYEQYF
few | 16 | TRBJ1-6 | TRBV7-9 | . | TGTGCCAGCAGCCGCGTCACTAGCTCCTATAATTCACCCCTCCACTTT | CASSRVTSSYNSPLHF
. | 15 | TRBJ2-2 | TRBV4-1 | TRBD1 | TGCGCCAGCAGCCCGCAGGCGACAGGGGCCGGGGAGCTGTTTTTT | CASSPQATGAGELFF
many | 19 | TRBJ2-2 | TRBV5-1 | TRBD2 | TGCGCCAGCAGCTTGCCTCCGGGACTAGCGGGAGTACGAACCGGGGAGCTGTTTTTT | CASSLPPGLAGVRTGELFF
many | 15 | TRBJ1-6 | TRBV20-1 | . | TGCAGTGCTCAGACAGGACCCTCCTATAATTCACCCCTCCACTTT | CSAQTGPSYNSPLHF
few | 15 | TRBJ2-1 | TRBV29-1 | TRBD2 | TGCAGCGTTGGGGTACCGGGAGGGTTCTACAATGAGCAGTTCTTC | CSVGVPGGFYNEQFF
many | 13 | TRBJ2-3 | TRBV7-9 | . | TGTGCCAGCAGCTTAGGGGGAACAGATACGCAGTATTTT | CASSLGGTDTQYF